This T cell receptor beta chain came from a study of early T cells in non-severe SARS-CoV-2 infection. About the study: Sequenced material consisted of bulk RNA (from unsorted whole blood), and chains were unpaired.

This clonotype was seen a handful of times. Molecules of cDNA were individually given unique molecular identifiers that were attached to them. TCRdb recomputed calls from the 5' RACE reads with MiXCR, one row per CDR3 protein. The repertoire holds over 45,000 distinct CDR3 sequences, with about 7.1% as singletons. The input for sequencing was whole blood, taken at baseline. This sequence was found in an adult who was a healthcare worker with PCR-confirmed SARS-CoV-2 infection or an uninfected control (not recorded which).

The CDR3 reads CAISESFFPSSYEQYF. CDR3 sequence (DNA): TGTGCCATCAGTGAGTCTTTTTTCCCGAGCTCCTACGAGCAGTACTTC. V gene TRBV10-3 combines with J gene TRBJ2-7; D is unclear. The CDR3 is 16 amino acids. Germline-derived CDR1 and CDR2 are ENHRY and SYGVKD. Trimming cost V 0 bases and J 0 bases, with 12 bases left between them.